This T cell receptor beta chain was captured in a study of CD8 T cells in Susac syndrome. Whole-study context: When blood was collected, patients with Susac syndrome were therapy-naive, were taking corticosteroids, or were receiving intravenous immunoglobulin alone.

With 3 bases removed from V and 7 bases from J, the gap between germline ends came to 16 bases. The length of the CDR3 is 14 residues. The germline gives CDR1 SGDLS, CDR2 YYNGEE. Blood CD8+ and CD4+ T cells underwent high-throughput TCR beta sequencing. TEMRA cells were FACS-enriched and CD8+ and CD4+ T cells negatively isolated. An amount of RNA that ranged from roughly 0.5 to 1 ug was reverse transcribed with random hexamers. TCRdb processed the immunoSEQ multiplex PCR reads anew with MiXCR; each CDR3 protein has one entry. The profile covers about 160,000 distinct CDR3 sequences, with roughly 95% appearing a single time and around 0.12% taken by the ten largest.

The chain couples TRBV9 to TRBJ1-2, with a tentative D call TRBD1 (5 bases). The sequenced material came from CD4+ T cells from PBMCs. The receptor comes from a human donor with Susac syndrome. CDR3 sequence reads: CASSAGGVPPGYTF. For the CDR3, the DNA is TGTGCCAGCAGCGCCGGGGGGGTGCCTCCTGGCTACACCTTC.